This TCR beta chain is drawn from a study of metastatic and nonmetastatic thyroid tumors (dated by TCRdb to 2018 to 2021). About the full investigation: Repertoires were compared across peripheral blood and tumor or nodule tissue samples from malignant and benign thyroid patients.

This clone has a count of ten or more. The target of this receptor is not known. No quality values exist for individual bases; no much larger clone is one base distant. No treatment had been received by any patient before thyroid surgery. Using T-cell receptor beta sequencing, the researchers looked back retrospectively at clinical samples from patients, gathered between the early 2010s and the late 2010s. From the cysteine up to the phenylalanine, the CDR3 has a length of 13 residues. Only CDR3 DNA remains: 39 bases, in frame from the first base. As encoded in the germline V gene, CDR1 is SNHLY while CDR2 is FYNNEI. V is reduced by 0 bases and J by 4 bases, leaving a spacing of 4 bases between them. Beyond this particular receptor, the publication reports: In both blood and tumor samples, TCR beta diversity was reported to be significantly higher in malignant tumors than in benign nodules.

The library was generated by PCR. Sequenced on an Illumina HiSeq 4000. The TCR beta-chain CDR3 region of each patient was profiled by high-throughput sequencing. In the original analysis: CDR3 differences across clinicopathological groups were used to build a classifier for discriminating distant-metastatic papillary thyroid cancer patients. To measure repertoire diversity the researchers used the Shannon index, while the Morisita-Horn index served to gauge how similar the tumor and blood repertoires were. TCRdb itself trimmed the public reads at Q25 with fastp, ran MiXCR and retained productive beta chains. TCRdb, not the original authors, processed these V and J calls. The sample has about 39,000 clones on record, approximately 19% of them singletons. 18% of the sample is taken by the ten largest.

Source material: blood. The receptor's source is a female donor with papillary thyroid cancer or a benign thyroid nodule (not recorded which). Some clones in this sample may be carry-over from other donors' samples. The V and J segments used are TRBV2 and TRBJ1-3, with no confident D gene call. Read as DNA, the sequence is TGTGCCAGCAGTGAAGCCATGGGAAACACCATATATTTT. Its coded protein is CASSEAMGNTIYF.